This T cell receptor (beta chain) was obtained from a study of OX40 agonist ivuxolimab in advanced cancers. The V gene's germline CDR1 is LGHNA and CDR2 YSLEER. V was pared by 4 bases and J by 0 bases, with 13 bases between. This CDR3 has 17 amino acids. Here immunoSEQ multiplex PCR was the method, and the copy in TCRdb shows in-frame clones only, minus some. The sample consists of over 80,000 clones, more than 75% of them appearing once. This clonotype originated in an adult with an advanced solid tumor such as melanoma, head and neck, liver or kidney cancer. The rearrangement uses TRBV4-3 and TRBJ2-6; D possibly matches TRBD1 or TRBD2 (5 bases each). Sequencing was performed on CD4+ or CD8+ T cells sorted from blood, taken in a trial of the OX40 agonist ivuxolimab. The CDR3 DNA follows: TGCGCCAGCAGCCCGGACGCCGGGGCCTCTGGGGCCAACGTCCTGACTTTC. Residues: CASSPDAGASGANVLTF.